The 15 T cell receptor beta chains given below trace back to one sample, sequenced in a study of CD8 T cells in Susac syndrome. With random hexamers, reverse transcription was performed on roughly 0.45 to 1 ug of RNA. Each CDR3 protein is one row after TCRdb ran MiXCR on the immunoSEQ multiplex PCR reads. The table lists 150,000 to 200,000 distinct CDR3 sequences, 90% to 95% of them singletons. The sample consisted of CD4+ T cells from PBMCs. Every receptor here comes from a human donor in good health.

The chain employs TRBV28 and TRBJ1-6; TRBD1 matches at 10 bases. The CDR3 has 16 residues. After removal of 4 bases from V and 10 bases from J, the junction contained 10 bases not matched to a gene. Germline CDR1 MDHEN, CDR2 SYDVKM. CDR3 sequence: CASSSSGTGERSPLHF. CDR3 DNA sequence: TGTGCCAGCAGTTCATCCGGGACAGGGGAGCGATCACCCCTCCACTTT.

The chain links TRBV7-2 to TRBJ2-5; possibly TRBD1 for D (6 bases). The germline CDR1 and CDR2 sequences are SGHTA and FQGNSA. Trimming removed 5 bases at V and 2 bases at J, with 15 bases between. This CDR3 region has 15 residues. The CDR3 sequence: CASSVDRISQETQYF. The CDR3 coding sequence is TGTGCCAGCAGCGTCGACAGGATTAGTCAAGAGACCCAGTACTTC.

V and J are TRBV6-6 and TRBJ1-4; tentatively, D is TRBD1 (5 bases). The CDR3 loop spans 14 amino acids. The V end was cut by 6 bases, the J end by 2 bases, with 10 bases between. Looked up from germline, CDR1 is MNHNY and CDR2 is SVGAGI (reference sequence). CDR3 loop: CASSGRQTNEKLFF. The CDR3 DNA is TGTGCCAGCAGCGGTAGACAGACTAATGAAAAACTGTTTTTT.

V is TRBV30 and J is TRBJ2-3; 14 positions match TRBD2. The V gene's germline CDR1 is GTSNPN and CDR2 SVGIG (reference sequence). V was clipped by 0 bases and J by 5 bases; unmatched bases: 1. The CDR3 runs 15 residues. CDR3 protein: CAWSVGTSGGDTQYF. Written as DNA, the CDR3 is TGTGCCTGGAGTGTAGGGACTAGCGGGGGAGATACGCAGTATTTT.

V and J are TRBV29-1 and TRBJ2-3, with TRBD1 matching over 11 bases. CDR1 and CDR2 from the germline V gene are SQVTM and ANQGSEA. The ends lost 6 bases at V and 8 bases at J; junction bases unmatched: 10. This CDR3 contains 14 residues. CDR3 residues: CSVLWTGGVGTQYF. DNA of the CDR3: TGCAGCGTCCTCTGGACAGGGGGCGTAGGTACGCAGTATTTT.

CDR3 loop: CSTTQSFNTEAFF. The CDR3, as DNA: TGCAGCACAACACAGAGCTTCAACACTGAAGCTTTCTTT. The rearrangement uses TRBV29-1 and TRBJ1-1; D is uncertain. CDR1 is SQVTM, CDR2 ANQGSEA, per germline. The CDR3 sequence is 13 residues long. Trimming took off 8 bases at V and 2 bases at J, with 15 bases between the two ends. Using reference TRBV29-1 and TRBJ1-1 for the parts outside the CDR3, the full variable domain is SAVISQKPSRDICQRGTSLTIQCQVDSQVTMMFWYRQQPGQSLTLIATANQGSEATYESGFVIDKFPISRPNLTFSTLTVSNMSPEDSSIYLCSTTQSFNTEAFFGQGTRLTVV.

This clonotype was seen just once. The rearrangement links TRBV12-3 or TRBV12-4 to TRBJ2-1; tentative D call: TRBD1 (6 bases). This CDR3 has 14 amino acids. The V end was cut by 6 bases, the J end by 9 bases, with 18 bases between. Here the CDR3 DNA reads TGTGCCAGCAGCCCGCCCCCAGGGGCTGGTGAGCAGTTCTTC. It specifies CASSPPPGAGEQFF.

This clonotype has a single count. The chain recombines TRBV9 with TRBJ2-1; 7 bases are shared with TRBD2. CDR1 SGDLS and CDR2 YYNGEE come from the germline V gene. J lost 2 bases, V lost 4 bases, and 3 bases had no gene match. The CDR3 has 14 amino acids. DNA for the CDR3: TGTGCCAGCAGCACCGGGACTACCTACAATGAGCAGTTCTTC. Amino acids: CASSTGTTYNEQFF.

The CDR3 protein is CATSRDYDSSNTGELFF. The DNA for the CDR3 is TGTGCCACCAGCAGAGATTATGACAGTTCGAACACCGGGGAGCTGTTTTTT. The rearrangement joins TRBV15 to TRBJ2-2, with D perhaps matching TRBD1 (5 bases). V was shortened by 0 bases and J by 0 bases, with 11 bases between the two germline ends. CDR1 and CDR2 (germline): LNHNV, YYDKDF (reference sequence). This CDR3 is built from 17 residues.

V is TRBV30 and J is TRBJ1-1; D may be TRBD1 (5 bases). V dropped 1 base and J dropped 5 bases, with 11 bases sitting between them. Germline V gives CDR1 GTSNPN, CDR2 SVGIG (reference sequence). This CDR3 contains 13 residues. The CDR3 spells CAWSGGIGTEAFF. Here the CDR3 DNA reads TGTGCCTGGAGTGGGGGGATCGGAACTGAAGCTTTCTTT.

The chain is built from TRBV12-3 or TRBV12-4 and TRBJ2-5, with TRBD2 matching over 8 bases. The length of the CDR3 is 14 residues. J lost 3 bases, V lost 3 bases, and 3 bases had no gene match. CDR3: CASSFQAGEETQYF. CDR3 nucleotide sequence: TGTGCCAGCAGTTTTCAAGCGGGGGAAGAGACCCAGTACTTC.

This sequence joins TRBV5-6 and TRBJ2-7, with D unclear. V lost 4 bases to trimming and J lost 3 bases, with 5 bases between them. This CDR3 spans 11 amino acids. Germline V gene data show CDR1 as SGHDT and CDR2 as YYEEEE. CDR3 loop: CASSTIYEQYF. The CDR3 coding sequence is TGTGCCAGCAGCACCATCTACGAGCAGTACTTC.

The genes are TRBV14 and TRBJ2-2; D call uncertain. V was trimmed by 1 base and J by 4 bases, leaving 10 bases between them. This CDR3 comprises 15 residues. CDR1 is SGHDN and CDR2 is FVKESK in the germline V gene. CDR3 region: CASSQVFAGTGELFF. The DNA of the CDR3 is TGTGCCAGCAGCCAAGTCTTCGCCGGCACCGGGGAGCTGTTTTTT.

The table lists this clonotype with a count of one. This chain uses TRBV25-1 with TRBJ2-3, with 11 bases lining up with TRBD2. This CDR3 region has 15 residues. The germline V gene encodes CDR1 MGHDK and CDR2 SYGVNS. The J segment lost 4 bases and the V segment lost 3 bases, leaving 3 bases of the junction unmatched. The CDR3 DNA reads TGTGCCAGCAGTGATTCTAGCGGGGGGCCAGATACGCAGTATTTT. This sequence encodes CASSDSSGGPDTQYF.

The rearrangement uses TRBV10-3 and TRBJ2-1; perhaps D is TRBD1 or TRBD2 (5 bases each). CDR3 length equals 11 residues. Between the trimmed V and J ends, which lost 3 bases and 16 bases, there was a span of 13 bases. Germline V gene lookup returns CDR1 ENHRY and CDR2 SYGVKD. CDR3 residues: CAISEGTVQFF. DNA of the CDR3: TGTGCCATCAGTGAAGGGACCGTCCAATTCTTC.